The clone carrying this T cell receptor (beta chain) came up a few times. Its specificity is not known. Treatment indicated: oral pan-JAK inhibitor, 5-10 mg twice daily. This CDR3 comprises 11 residues. V was shortened by 3 bases and J by 6 bases, with 4 bases between the two germline ends. The germline CDR1 and CDR2 sequences are MNHNY and SVGAGI (reference sequence). Investigators isolated RNA and reverse transcribed it into cDNA to act as the sequencing template. TCRdb keeps only in-frame clones here, not all; method: immunoSEQ multiplex PCR. The top ten clones hold approximately 15% of a sample with 140,000 to 150,000 clones, roughly 50% of them seen once. The source of the sample is a study of CD8+ T cells in alopecia areata. Study results and caveats: Clarity of TCR sharing across patients fell short of that in mice, possibly HLA-related. Scalp clonality decreased significantly with tofacitinib, and so did expanded CD8+ clones among the top 100.

The sequenced sample was CD8+ T cells sorted from blood, obtained at week 4, from a patient treated with tofacitinib. The sequence derives from a human donor with alopecia areata. The chain employs TRBV6-6 and TRBJ2-3; D uncertain. The CDR3: CASSYPDTQYF. The DNA of the CDR3 is TGTGCCAGCAGTTATCCGGATACGCAGTATTTT.